This TCR beta chain originates from a study of OX40 agonist ivuxolimab in advanced cancers. For context, the study as a whole: The costimulatory receptor OX40 (CD134) was targeted by ivuxolimab, a fully human IgG2 agonistic monoclonal antibody. In the dose-escalation cohort, approximately 80% of patients were male, and the mean age was roughly 56 years with a range of about 20 to 90. Intravenous ivuxolimab was administered to patients every 2 weeks at six dose levels: 0.01, 0.1, 0.3, 1.5, 3 and 10 mg/kg. Partial responses occurred in three dose-escalation patients, of whom one had hepatocellular carcinoma and two had cutaneous melanoma. The paper describes the monotherapy dose-escalation part (N ≈ 51 patients) of the phase I trial of ivuxolimab. Patients were allowed to have had prior anti-PD-1, anti-PD-L1 or anti-CTLA-4 therapy, and approximately 41% of the dose-escalation patients had previously received checkpoint inhibitors. Peripheral TCRbeta sequencing aimed to test whether ivuxolimab altered TCR sequence diversity and caused clonal T-cell expansion. Of the roughly 50 dose-escalation patients, hepatocellular carcinoma was present in about 20, melanoma in roughly 15, renal cell carcinoma in 9 and head and neck cancer in 9.

As regards this clone: Its recognized antigen is unknown. Base qualities are not at hand, and no much larger clone is one base apart.

Study-wide conclusions, independent of this receptor: Partial responders in the 0.1-3.0 mg/kg groups had among the lowest normalized peripheral clonal expansion, especially among CD8+ T cells. Antigen specificity was not determined for the clonally expanded peripheral T cells. After ivuxolimab, more expanded clones were found on average in CD8+ T cells than in CD4+ T cells. Low levels of normalized T-cell clonal expansion were also shown by some nonresponding patients. At doses from 0.1 to 3.0 mg/kg, clonal expansion was seen in both CD4+ and CD8+ blood T cells between baseline and week 6.

To sequence the TCRbeta CDR3 region, genomic DNA was isolated from the sorted cells. The immunoSEQ Assay was used to sequence the TCRbeta CDR3 regions. Held by TCRdb, this immuneACCESS table contains in-frame sequences only and omits some clones. Under half of the omission traces to an unresolved V gene where checked; the cause of the rest is unknown. The sample contains 50,000 to 70,000 clones, 91% of them found a single time. In total, the top ten clones hold approximately 4.2% of the sample. V loses 2 bases, J loses 4 bases, and the germline ends lie 13 bases apart. From a lookup of the germline V gene, CDR1 and CDR2 are SGHVS and FQNEAQ. Inclusive of the bounding cysteine and phenylalanine, the CDR3 is 15 residues long. The CDR3 DNA has 45 bases and is translated from base 1. Patients with a history of autoimmune disease or receiving systemic immunosuppression were excluded from the trial. Peripheral blood for TCR sequencing was collected from all dose cohorts at baseline, on cycle 4 day 1, and on cycle 7 day 1. Samples were obtained from an open-label, multicenter, first-in-human phase I dose-escalation trial of ivuxolimab. The trial enrolled adults with locally advanced or metastatic head and neck squamous cell, hepatocellular, melanoma or renal cell carcinoma. CD4+ and CD8+ T cells were sorted separately from peripheral blood before TCR sequencing.

The source was CD4+ or CD8+ T cells sorted from blood, collected in a trial of the OX40 agonist ivuxolimab. The receptor was isolated from an adult with an advanced solid tumor such as melanoma, head and neck, liver or kidney cancer. The chain couples TRBV7-8 to TRBJ2-3, with TRBD2 as a weak D call on 5 bases. Read as DNA, the sequence is TGTGCCAGCAGCTTATGGGGAGAGGAGGCAGATACGCAGTATTTT. Its protein product is CASSLWGEEADTQYF.